The 10 T cell receptor beta chains presented below share a single source sample, sequenced in a study of blood T cell repertoires in COVID-19. Profiling relied on immunoSEQ multiplex PCR, and the TCRdb table lists in-frame clones only, not all of them. The table includes 130,000 or so clones, over 65% detected once. The sample taken for sequencing was peripheral blood. Receptor source: a man aged 50 to 59 with acute or convalescent COVID-19.

The CDR3 sequence is CASSWGQSNTEAFF. CDR3 bases: TGTGCCAGCAGTTGGGGACAATCGAACACTGAAGCTTTCTTT. V gene TRBV6-5 combines with J gene TRBJ1-1, with D possibly being TRBD1 (6 bases). The V end lost 4 bases, the J end lost 1 base, and 10 bases lay between the germline ends. The germline V gene has CDR1 MNHEY and CDR2 SVGAGI. The CDR3 has 14 residues.

This clone has a handful of counts. The chain couples TRBV27 to TRBJ2-3; 9 bases fit TRBD2. The CDR3 consists of 16 residues. V gave up 5 bases and J gave up 4 bases; unmatched junction bases: 10. Germline CDR1 is MNHEY and CDR2 is SMNVEV (reference sequence). CDR3 sequence (DNA): TGTGCCAGCAGTAGCCGCGGGGGGGCAGGATCAGATACGCAGTATTTT. Protein sequence: CASSSRGGAGSDTQYF.

This chain joins TRBV19 and TRBJ1-1; weak D call: TRBD1 (6 bases). The germline CDR1 and CDR2 sequences are LNHDA and SQIVND (reference sequence). The CDR3 runs 13 residues. V was pared by 2 bases and J by 6 bases, with 10 bases between. Here the CDR3 reads CASSIQGRAEAFF. CDR3 nucleotide sequence: TGTGCCAGTAGTATACAGGGGCGCGCTGAAGCTTTCTTT.

This rearrangement joins TRBV6-5 to TRBJ2-7; tentative D call: TRBD1 (5 bases). Trimming cost V 5 bases and J 2 bases, with 16 bases left between them. CDR1 and CDR2 (germline): MNHEY, SVGAGI. This CDR3 spans 15 amino acids. The chain's CDR3 is CASSRSEQDPYEQYV. DNA of the CDR3: TGTGCCAGCAGTCGGTCCGAACAGGACCCCTACGAGCAGTACGTC.

The gene calls are TRBV3-1 (or the pseudogene TRBV3-2) and TRBJ2-5, with TRBD2 matching over 9 bases. Trimming cost V 5 bases and J 3 bases; bases outside gene matches: 10. Germline CDR1 reads LGHDT; CDR2 reads YNNKEL (reference sequence). CDR3 length: 16 residues. CDR3 sequence reads: CASSSRVAGGKETQYF. The CDR3 coding sequence is TGTGCCAGCAGCTCCCGAGTGGCGGGGGGGAAAGAGACCCAGTACTTC.

The table lists this clone with a count of one. Other DNA sequences from this sample encode an identical CDR3 as well. This sequence joins TRBV30 and TRBJ1-1; D uncertain. Trimming shortened V by 0 bases and J by 0 bases, and 8 bases separated the two germline ends. The CDR3 contains 14 residues. Germline CDR1 GTSNPN, CDR2 SVGIG (reference sequence). The CDR3 sequence is CAWSVHMVNTEAFF. In DNA, the CDR3 is TGTGCCTGGAGTGTACATATGGTGAACACTGAAGCTTTCTTT.

The CDR3 sequence: CASSPSGASFQPQHF. CDR3 in DNA: TGTGCCAGCAGTCCTTCAGGGGCGAGTTTCCAGCCCCAGCATTTT. This chain joins TRBV28 and TRBJ1-5; TRBD1 might be the D (6 bases). The CDR3 extends over 15 amino acids. Germline V CDR1 and CDR2: MDHEN, SYDVKM. V lost 5 bases and J 7 bases, leaving 18 bases between the germline ends.

The rearrangement joins TRBV12-5 to TRBJ2-7, with D possibly matching TRBD1 (6 bases). Germline loops: CDR1 LGHNT, CDR2 FRNRAP. Trimming left V 6 bases short and J 2 bases short, with 17 bases between. The CDR3 covers 15 residues. The CDR3 bases are TGTGCTAGTGGCTTCCGGGACATTCACACCTACGAGCAGTACGTC. The encoded protein is CASGFRDIHTYEQYV.

The chain uses TRBV9 and TRBJ1-1, with no clear D. Deletions cut 0 bases from V and 0 bases from J, with 9 bases between. This CDR3 spans 15 amino acids. The germline CDR1 and CDR2 sequences are SGDLS and YYNGEE. CDR3 region: CASSVEYRMNTEAFF. CDR3 DNA: TGTGCCAGCAGCGTAGAGTACAGAATGAACACTGAAGCTTTCTTT.

The gene calls are TRBV2 and TRBJ2-1; 13 bases are a match to TRBD2. The germline V gene encodes CDR1 SNHLY and CDR2 FYNNEI. Losses at the gene ends were 6 bases for V and 6 bases for J; bases not matched to a gene: 5. This CDR3 has 15 residues. The CDR3 DNA reads as TGTGCCAGCAGACCACTAGCGGGGGGGGTCAATGAGCAGTTCTTC. Translation: CASRPLAGGVNEQFF.